This TCR beta chain comes out of a study of T cell responses to AZD1222 COVID-19 vaccine. Germline assignment: CDR1 LNHDA and CDR2 SQIVND (reference sequence). The CDR3 is 16 residues long. V was trimmed by 10 bases and J by 3 bases, leaving 22 bases between them. Generated by immunoSEQ multiplex PCR, the TCRdb table keeps only in-frame clones and is missing some. The table has about 200,000 clones, approximately 93% seen once. The sequences come from peripheral blood, collected 28 days after the second AZD1222 dose. The chain couples TRBV19 to TRBJ1-5; tentative D call: TRBD1 (5 bases). The origin of this receptor is an adult who received the AZD1222 COVID-19 vaccine. The CDR3 spells CATSLRGRATNQPQHF. The CDR3, as DNA: TGTGCCACATCCCTAAGGGGAAGGGCTACCAATCAGCCCCAGCATTTT.